Given below is one T cell receptor (beta chain) in context. Its specificity is unknown. A read error is possible here, since a much larger clone lies one base away. The data belong to a study of T-cell reconstitution after alpha-beta-depleted transplantation in children. Whole-study results and caveats: Several hundred graft clones that had expanded were reportedly the source of alpha-beta T cells about two months after transplant. The main origin of T-cell counts and diversity one year after transplant was newly produced T cells. Recipient T cells and thymic progenitors that survived were the source of the high TCRbeta diversity seen at day 60 in some patients.

Unique molecular identifiers were used to barcode this TCRbeta library. MiXCR, run by TCRdb on the PCR reads, gives a single entry per CDR3 protein. The table has hundreds of thousands of distinct CDR3 sequences, approximately 13% seen once; the top ten hold about 2.2%. The clonotype was recovered from a male patient aged 10-17 years who had a stem cell transplant for acute myeloid leukemia, so the T cells may come from the graft donor. The specimen was PBMCs, mostly from graft donor cells, collected 360 days after TCRalphabeta/CD19-depleted stem cell transplant.

CDR3 loop: CANTYYRGRGETQYF. The CDR3 coding sequence is TGTGCCAACACTTACTACAGGGGGCGCGGGGAGACCCAGTACTTC. This chain uses TRBV28 with TRBJ2-5, with 9 bases fitting TRBD1. This CDR3 is 15 amino acids long. Unmatched junction bases numbered 14, after V lost 10 bases and J lost 5 bases. Germline V CDR1 and CDR2: MDHEN, SYDVKM.